This TCR beta chain is drawn from a study of cytomegalovirus exposure and HLA in healthy donors. The table came from immunoSEQ multiplex PCR; TCRdb's copy has only in-frame clones and leaves some out. The sample consists of about 200,000 clones, 80% to 90% of them appearing once. The CDR3 extends over 14 amino acids. Germline assignment: CDR1 KGHSH and CDR2 LQKENI. The V end was cut by 3 bases, the J end by 0 bases, with 6 bases between. The donors were part of the validation cohort of roughly 110 subjects. That cohort was separate from the first cohort, which comprised roughly 670 subjects. The chain joins TRBV18 to TRBJ2-1, with D maybe TRBD2 (6 bases). This clonotype was obtained from a woman aged 25 to 39 in good health and CMV-seropositive. The sequenced sample consisted of PBMCs. The CDR3 loop is CASSPRGSYNEQFF. CDR3 coding DNA: TGTGCCAGCTCACCGCGGGGCTCCTACAATGAGCAGTTCTTC.